What follows is one T cell receptor beta chain and its context. This specimen comes from a study of patients and donors after allogeneic stem cell transplantation. V was clipped by 1 base and J by 7 bases, with 7 bases between them. The germline V gene encodes CDR1 SEHNR and CDR2 FQNEAQ (reference sequence). The CDR3 spans 12 residues. TCRdb called the RT-PCR reads again in MiXCR, with one record for every CDR3 protein. The sample has tens of thousands of distinct CDR3 sequences, roughly 48% seen once; the top ten hold roughly two thirds. Sequences were obtained from blood, either unsorted or a sorted T cell fraction (not recorded which). The sequence was obtained from a human donor who was either an allogeneic HSCT recipient or a stem cell or donor lymphocyte infusion donor (not recorded which). It is not recorded whose cells these are; they may come from a transplant donor. J is TRBJ1-2 and V is TRBV7-9; D is unresolved. The CDR3 DNA sequence: TGTGCCAGCAGCTTAGTGGTCTCTGGCTACACCTTC. Translating gives CASSLVVSGYTF. Together with reference TRBV7-9 and TRBJ1-2, the CDR3 gives the full variable domain: DTGVSQNPRHKITKRGQNVTFRCDPISEHNRLYWYRQTLGQGPEFLTYFQNEAQLEKSRLLSDRFSAERPKGSFSTLEIQRTEQGDSAMYLCASSLVVSGYTFGSGTRLTVV.